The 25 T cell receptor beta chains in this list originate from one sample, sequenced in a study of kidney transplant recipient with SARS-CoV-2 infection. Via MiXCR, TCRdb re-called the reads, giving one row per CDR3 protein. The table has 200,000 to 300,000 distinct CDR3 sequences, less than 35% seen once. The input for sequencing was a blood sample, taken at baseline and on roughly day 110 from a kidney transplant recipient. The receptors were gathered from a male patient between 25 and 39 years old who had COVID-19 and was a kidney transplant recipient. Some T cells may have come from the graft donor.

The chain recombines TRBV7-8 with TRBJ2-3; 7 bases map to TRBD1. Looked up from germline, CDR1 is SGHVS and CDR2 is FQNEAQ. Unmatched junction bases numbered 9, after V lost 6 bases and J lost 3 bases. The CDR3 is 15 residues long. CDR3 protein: CASSFSTGLTDTQYF. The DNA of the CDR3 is TGTGCCAGCAGTTTTTCGACAGGGCTTACAGATACGCAGTATTTT.

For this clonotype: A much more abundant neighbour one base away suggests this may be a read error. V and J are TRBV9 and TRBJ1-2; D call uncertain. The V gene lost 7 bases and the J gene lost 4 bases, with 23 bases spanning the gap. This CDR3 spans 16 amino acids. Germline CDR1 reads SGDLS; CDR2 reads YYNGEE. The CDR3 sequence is CASANLYSRKAYGYTF. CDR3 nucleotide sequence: TGTGCCAGCGCGAATTTGTACTCAAGAAAGGCCTATGGCTACACCTTC.

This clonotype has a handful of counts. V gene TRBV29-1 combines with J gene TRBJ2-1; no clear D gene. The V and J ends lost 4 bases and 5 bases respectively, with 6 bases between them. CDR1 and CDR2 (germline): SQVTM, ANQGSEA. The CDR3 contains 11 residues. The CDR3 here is CSVVENNEQFF. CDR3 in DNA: TGCAGCGTTGTGGAGAACAATGAGCAGTTCTTC.

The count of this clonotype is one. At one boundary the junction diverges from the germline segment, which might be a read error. The CDR3 loop reads CVSSLGRRAEMNTEAFF. CDR3 DNA sequence: TGCGTCAGCAGCTTGGGGCGCAGGGCCGAAATGAACACTGAAGCTTTCTTT. The V call is TRBV5-1, the J call TRBJ1-1, with D perhaps TRBD1 (5 bases). The CDR3 is 17 amino acids. CDR1 and CDR2 from the germline V gene are SGHRS and YFSETQ.

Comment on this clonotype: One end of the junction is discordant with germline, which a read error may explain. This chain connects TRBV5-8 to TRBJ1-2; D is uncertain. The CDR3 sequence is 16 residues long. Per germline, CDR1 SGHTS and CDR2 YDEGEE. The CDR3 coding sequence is TGTGCCAGCCTAGCTGGTCATCCACGAAAGACCTATGGCTGCACCTTC. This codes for CASLAGHPRKTYGCTF.

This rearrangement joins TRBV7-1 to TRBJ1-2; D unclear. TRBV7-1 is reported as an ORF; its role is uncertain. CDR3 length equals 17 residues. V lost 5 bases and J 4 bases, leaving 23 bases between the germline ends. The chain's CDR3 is CASSIENHEGKTYGYTF. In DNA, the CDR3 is TGTGCCAGCAGCATAGAAAATCACGAGGGAAAGACCTATGGCTACACCTTC.

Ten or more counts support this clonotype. The CDR3 loop reads CASRPSADSNQPQHF. The CDR3 DNA is TGTGCCAGCAGGCCTTCGGCCGATAGCAATCAGCCCCAGCATTTT. This chain joins TRBV6-5 and TRBJ1-5; the D is unclear. The germline V and J ends were trimmed by 6 bases and 0 bases, with 12 bases remaining between them. The germline V gene has CDR1 MNHEY and CDR2 SVGAGI. This CDR3 region has 15 residues.

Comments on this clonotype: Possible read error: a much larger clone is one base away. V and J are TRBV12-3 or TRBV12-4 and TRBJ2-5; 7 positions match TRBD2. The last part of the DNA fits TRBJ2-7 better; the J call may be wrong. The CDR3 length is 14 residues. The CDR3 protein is CACSLDASGYEQYF. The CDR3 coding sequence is TGTGCCTGCAGTTTAGATGCTAGCGGCTACGAGCAGTACTTC.

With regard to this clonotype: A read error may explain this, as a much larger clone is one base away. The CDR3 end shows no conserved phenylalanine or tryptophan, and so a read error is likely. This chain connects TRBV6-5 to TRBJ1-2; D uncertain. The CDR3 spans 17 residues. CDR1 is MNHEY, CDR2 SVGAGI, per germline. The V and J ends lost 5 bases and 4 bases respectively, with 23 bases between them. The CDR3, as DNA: TGTGCCAGCAGTCTTCTAATCTCTATGCGAAAGACCTATGGCTACACCTCC. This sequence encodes CASSLLISMRKTYGYTS.

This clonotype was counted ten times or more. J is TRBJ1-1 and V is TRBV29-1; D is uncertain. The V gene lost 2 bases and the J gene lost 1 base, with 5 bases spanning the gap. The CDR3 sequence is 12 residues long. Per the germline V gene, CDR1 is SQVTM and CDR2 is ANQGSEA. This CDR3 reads CSVESGNTEAFF. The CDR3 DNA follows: TGCAGCGTTGAATCAGGGAACACTGAAGCTTTCTTT.

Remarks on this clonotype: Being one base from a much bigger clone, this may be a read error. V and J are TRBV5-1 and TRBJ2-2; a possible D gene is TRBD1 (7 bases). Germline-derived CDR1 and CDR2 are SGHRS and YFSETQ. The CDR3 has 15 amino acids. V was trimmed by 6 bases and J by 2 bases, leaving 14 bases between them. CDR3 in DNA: TGCGCCAGCAAGTGGGGGGACAGTAACACCGGGGAGCTGTTTTTT. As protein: CASKWGDSNTGELFF.

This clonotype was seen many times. Written as DNA, the CDR3 is TGTGCCAGCAGTTTAGGGACTAGCGGCTCTGGGGCCAACGTCCTGACTTTC. Its translation: CASSLGTSGSGANVLTF. The chain combines TRBV28 with TRBJ2-6, with 11 bases fitting TRBD2. From germline, CDR1 is MDHEN and CDR2 SYDVKM. Trimming removed 2 bases from V and 0 bases from J; junction bases left unmatched: 0. There are 17 residues in the CDR3.

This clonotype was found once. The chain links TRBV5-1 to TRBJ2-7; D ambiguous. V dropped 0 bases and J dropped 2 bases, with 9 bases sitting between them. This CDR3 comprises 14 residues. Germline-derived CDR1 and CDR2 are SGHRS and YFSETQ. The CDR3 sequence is CASSLGKGTYEQYF. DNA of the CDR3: TGCGCCAGCAGCTTGGGGAAAGGGACCTACGAGCAGTACTTC. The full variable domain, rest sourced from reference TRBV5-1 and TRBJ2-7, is KAGVTQTPRYLIKTRGQQVTLSCSPISGHRSVSWYQQTPGQGLQFLFEYFSETQRNKGNFPGRFSGRQFSNSRSEMNVSTLELGDSALYLCASSLGKGTYEQYFGPGTRLTVT.

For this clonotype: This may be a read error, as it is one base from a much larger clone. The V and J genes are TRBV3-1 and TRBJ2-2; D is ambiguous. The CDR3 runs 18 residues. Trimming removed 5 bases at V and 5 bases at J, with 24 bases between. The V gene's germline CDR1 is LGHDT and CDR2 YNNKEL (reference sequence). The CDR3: CASSTRIPISDLTGELFF. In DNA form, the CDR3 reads TGTGCCAGCAGCACCAGGATTCCCATTTCAGACTTGACCGGGGAGCTGTTTTTT. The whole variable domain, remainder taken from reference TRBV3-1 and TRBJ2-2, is DTAVSQTPKYLVTQMGNDKSIKCEQNLGHDTMYWYKQDSKKFLKIMFSYNNKELIINETVPNRFSPKSPDKAHLNLHINSLELGDSAVYFCASSTRIPISDLTGELFFGEGSRLTVL.

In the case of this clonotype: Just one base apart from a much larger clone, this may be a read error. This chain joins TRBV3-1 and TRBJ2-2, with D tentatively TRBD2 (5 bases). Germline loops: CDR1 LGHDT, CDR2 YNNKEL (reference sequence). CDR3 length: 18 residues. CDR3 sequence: CASSPKDPISGLTGELLF. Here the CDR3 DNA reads TGTGCCAGCAGCCCAAAGGATCCCATTTCAGGCTTGACCGGGGAGCTGTTATTT. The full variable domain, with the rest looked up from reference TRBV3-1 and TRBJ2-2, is DTAVSQTPKYLVTQMGNDKSIKCEQNLGHDTMYWYKQDSKKFLKIMFSYNNKELIINETVPNRFSPKSPDKAHLNLHINSLELGDSAVYFCASSPKDPISGLTGELLFGEGSRLTVL.

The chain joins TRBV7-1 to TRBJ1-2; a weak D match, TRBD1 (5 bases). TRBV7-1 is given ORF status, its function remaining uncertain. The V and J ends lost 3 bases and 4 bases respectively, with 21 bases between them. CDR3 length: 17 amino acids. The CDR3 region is CASSSWTHGGKTYGYTF. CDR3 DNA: TGTGCCAGCAGCTCGTGGACTCACGGGGGAAAGACCTATGGCTACACCTTC.

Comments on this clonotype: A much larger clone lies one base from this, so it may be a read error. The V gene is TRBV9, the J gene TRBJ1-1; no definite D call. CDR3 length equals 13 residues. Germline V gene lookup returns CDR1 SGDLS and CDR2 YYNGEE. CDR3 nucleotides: TGTGCCGGCAGCGTAGTCAAGGGTACTGAAGCTTTCTTT. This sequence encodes CAGSVVKGTEAFF.

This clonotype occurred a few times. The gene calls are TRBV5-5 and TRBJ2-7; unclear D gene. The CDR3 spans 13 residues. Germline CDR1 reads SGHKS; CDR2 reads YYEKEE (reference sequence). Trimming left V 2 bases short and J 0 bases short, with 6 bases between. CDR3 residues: CASSFEDSYEQYF. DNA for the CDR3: TGTGCCAGCAGCTTTGAAGACTCCTACGAGCAGTACTTC.

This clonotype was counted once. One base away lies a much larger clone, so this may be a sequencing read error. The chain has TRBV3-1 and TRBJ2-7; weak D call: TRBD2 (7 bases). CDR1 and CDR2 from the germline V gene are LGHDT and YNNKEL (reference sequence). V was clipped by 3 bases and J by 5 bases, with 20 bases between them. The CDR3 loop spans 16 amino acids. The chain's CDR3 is CASSHRGGRGANEQYF. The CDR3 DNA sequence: TGTGCCAGCAGCCACCGTGGGGGACGGGGGGCGAACGAGCAGTACTTC.

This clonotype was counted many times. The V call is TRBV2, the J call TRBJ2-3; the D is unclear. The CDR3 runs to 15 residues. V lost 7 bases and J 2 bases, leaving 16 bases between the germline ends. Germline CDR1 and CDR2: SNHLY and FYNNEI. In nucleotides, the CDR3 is TGTGCCAGCATTAGGACGCAGGAACCCACAGATACGCAGTATTTT. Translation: CASIRTQEPTDTQYF.

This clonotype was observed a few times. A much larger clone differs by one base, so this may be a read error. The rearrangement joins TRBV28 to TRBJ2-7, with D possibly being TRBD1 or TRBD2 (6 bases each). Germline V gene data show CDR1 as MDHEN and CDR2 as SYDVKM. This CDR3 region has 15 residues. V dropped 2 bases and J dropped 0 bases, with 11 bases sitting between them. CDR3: CASSLRRGLSYEQYF. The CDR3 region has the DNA TGTGCCAGCAGTTTACGACGGGGGCTCTCCTACGAGCAGTACTTC. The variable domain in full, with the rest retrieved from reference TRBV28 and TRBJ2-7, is DVKVTQSSRYLVKRTGEKVFLECVQDMDHENMFWYRQDPGLGLRLIYFSYDVKMKEKGDIPEGYSVSREKKERFSLILESASTNQTSMYLCASSLRRGLSYEQYFGPGTRLTVT.

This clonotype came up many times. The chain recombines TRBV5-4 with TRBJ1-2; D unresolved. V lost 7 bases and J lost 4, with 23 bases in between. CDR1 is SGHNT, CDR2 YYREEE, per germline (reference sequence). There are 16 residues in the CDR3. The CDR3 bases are TGTGCCAGCCCCCAGGCCGTACCAGGAAAGACCTATGGCTACACCTTC. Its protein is CASPQAVPGKTYGYTF.

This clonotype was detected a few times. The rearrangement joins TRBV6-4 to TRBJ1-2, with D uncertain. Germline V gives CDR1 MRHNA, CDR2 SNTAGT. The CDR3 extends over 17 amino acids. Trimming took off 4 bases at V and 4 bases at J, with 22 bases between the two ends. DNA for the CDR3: TGTGCCAGCAGTGTCCGGGCCTCACACGGAAAGACCTATGGCTACACCTTC. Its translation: CASSVRASHGKTYGYTF.

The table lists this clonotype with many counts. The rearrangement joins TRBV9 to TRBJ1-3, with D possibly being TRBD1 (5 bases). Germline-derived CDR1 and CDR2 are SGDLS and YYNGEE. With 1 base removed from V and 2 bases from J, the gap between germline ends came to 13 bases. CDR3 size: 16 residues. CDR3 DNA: TGTGCCAGCAGCGTATACCGGGACTCCGCTGGAAACACCATATATTTT. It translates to CASSVYRDSAGNTIYF.

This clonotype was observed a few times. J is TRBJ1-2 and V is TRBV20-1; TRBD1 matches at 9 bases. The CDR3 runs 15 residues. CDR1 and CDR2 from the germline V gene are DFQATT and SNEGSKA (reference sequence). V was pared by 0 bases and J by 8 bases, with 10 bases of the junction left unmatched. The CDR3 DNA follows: TGCAGTGCTAGAGATCGAGGACAGGGGTCTTTAGGCTACACCTTC. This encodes CSARDRGQGSLGYTF.